The 13 T cell receptor beta chains listed next were all sequenced from one sample in a study of cytomegalovirus exposure and HLA in healthy donors. PCR amplification relied on 60 Vbeta primers (plus 13 Jbeta primers). Assay: immunoSEQ multiplex PCR; the TCRdb copy retains only in-frame clones and omits some. The sample shows 69,000 or so clones, 76% of them seen only once. Sequenced sample: PBMCs. The receptor set was obtained from a man younger than 30 in good health and CMV-seronegative.

DNA for the CDR3: TGTGCCAGCAGCACGGGACCCGGAGCGGGAGAGACCCAGTACTTC. Translated: CASSTGPGAGETQYF. V and J are TRBV5-8 and TRBJ2-5; D may be TRBD2 (6 bases). CDR1 is SGHTS, CDR2 YDEGEE, per germline. The CDR3 is 15 amino acids. V was pared by 4 bases and J by 4 bases, with 17 bases between.

The rearrangement uses TRBV5-1 and TRBJ1-6; D may be TRBD1 (5 bases). This CDR3 has 17 residues. Germline values: CDR1 SGHRS, CDR2 YFSETQ. Trimming pared 4 bases from V and 0 bases from J, leaving 14 bases between. The CDR3 loop is CASSPAGKGSYNSPLHF. In nucleotides, the CDR3 is TGCGCCAGCAGCCCCGCAGGGAAGGGCTCCTATAATTCACCCCTCCACTTT.

This clone occurred once. J is TRBJ2-7 and V is TRBV28; unclear D gene. V shed 4 bases and J shed 0 bases, with 22 bases lying between them. The CDR3 has 18 amino acids. Germline V lookup: CDR1 MDHEN, CDR2 SYDVKM. The CDR3 region has the DNA TGTGCCAGCAGTTCCCGTCTCGTTCCCCTTAGGAGCTCCTACGAGCAGTACGTC. Its protein product is CASSSRLVPLRSSYEQYV.

The rearrangement uses TRBV6-5 and TRBJ1-1; the D is unclear. The CDR3 covers 15 residues. Between the trimmed V and J ends, which lost 4 bases and 2 bases, there was a span of 14 bases. Germline V gene lookup returns CDR1 MNHEY and CDR2 SVGAGI. Written as DNA, the CDR3 is TGTGCCAGCAGTTTTCGGCCAGCGGGTAACACTGAAGCTTTCTTT. Its translation is CASSFRPAGNTEAFF.

J is TRBJ1-1 and V is TRBV2; D gene ambiguous. The CDR3 contains 15 residues. CDR1 and CDR2 (germline): SNHLY, FYNNEI. With 5 bases removed from V and 0 bases from J, the gap between germline ends came to 13 bases. CDR3 sequence reads: CASSRPTTVNTEAFF. The CDR3 DNA follows: TGTGCCAGCAGTCGCCCGACTACTGTGAACACTGAAGCTTTCTTT.

The chain employs TRBV7-9 and TRBJ2-7; 9 positions agree with TRBD1. The CDR3 runs 15 residues. Trimming removed 5 bases from V and 3 bases from J; junction bases left unmatched: 8. Germline V gene data show CDR1 as SEHNR and CDR2 as FQNEAQ (reference sequence). The CDR3 sequence is CASSKTGGESYEQYF. DNA of the CDR3: TGTGCCAGCAGCAAAACAGGGGGCGAGAGCTACGAGCAGTACTTC.

Worth noting for this clone: The junction departs from germline at one end; a sequencing error may be responsible. This chain links TRBV28 with TRBJ1-1; tentatively, D is TRBD1 (5 bases). Per germline, CDR1 MDHEN and CDR2 SYDVKM. The CDR3 is 16 residues long. The CDR3 reads CAGSFRRGSMNTEAFF. CDR3 nucleotide sequence: TGTGCCGGCAGTTTCAGGCGGGGGTCGATGAACACTGAAGCTTTCTTT.

The genes are TRBV6-6 and TRBJ2-5; possibly TRBD2 for D (5 bases). CDR3 length: 14 residues. V was trimmed by 5 bases and J by 6 bases, leaving 16 bases between them. Germline-derived CDR1 and CDR2 are MNHNY and SVGAGI (reference sequence). The CDR3 sequence: CASSRTDAGKTQYF. The CDR3 nucleotides are TGTGCCAGCAGTCGAACGGACGCCGGGAAGACCCAGTACTTC.

This clone showed up just a few times. This chain uses TRBV5-6 with TRBJ2-1; the D is unclear. Germline assignment: CDR1 SGHDT and CDR2 YYEEEE. V was shortened by 2 bases and J by 7 bases, with 10 bases between the two germline ends. This CDR3 comprises 13 residues. The CDR3 spells CASSFISGNEQFF. CDR3 bases: TGTGCCAGCAGCTTCATTTCGGGTAATGAGCAGTTCTTC.

This sequence joins TRBV6-1 and TRBJ2-7, with D maybe TRBD1 (5 bases). The germline V gene has CDR1 MNHNS and CDR2 SASEGT. Trimming removed 3 bases from V and 4 bases from J, with 13 bases in between. The CDR3 spans 14 residues. CDR3 region: CASSEAQGAYEQYF. As DNA, the CDR3 is TGTGCCAGCAGTGAGGCGCAGGGTGCGTACGAGCAGTACTTC.

Remarks on this clone: One end of the junction is discordant with germline, which a read error may explain. The rearrangement links TRBV6-6 to TRBJ1-2; 10 nucleotides agree with TRBD1. The germline gives CDR1 MNHNY, CDR2 SVGAGI (reference sequence). The CDR3 spans 14 residues. CDR3 in DNA: TGTGCCGGCAGTTTCGGACAGGGGGTCTATGGCTACACCTTC. Residues: CAGSFGQGVYGYTF.

This chain links TRBV6-1 with TRBJ1-1; 10 nucleotides line up with TRBD1. The CDR3 spans 14 residues. The junction had 5 bases not matched to a gene; V was cut back by 7 bases and J by 3 bases. Germline V CDR1 and CDR2: MNHNS, SASEGT. The CDR3 region has the DNA TGTGCCAGCACCCGACAGGGGGCGGACACTGAAGCTTTCTTT. Its translation: CASTRQGADTEAFF.

The chain has TRBV7-4 and TRBJ1-3, with D hard to call. The germline V gene encodes CDR1 SGHVT and CDR2 SQSDAQ. With 5 bases removed from V and 3 bases from J, the gap between germline ends came to 26 bases. This CDR3 spans 19 amino acids. As DNA, the CDR3 is TGTGCCAGCAGCCCAACCGGGATAACTGAGCTCCGGGGTGGAAACACCATATATTTT. Translation gives CASSPTGITELRGGNTIYF.